This entry lists 4 T cell receptor beta chains sequenced from one sample in a study of blood T cell repertoires in COVID-19. TCRdb keeps only in-frame clones here, not all; method: immunoSEQ multiplex PCR. Of 93,000 or so clones listed, roughly 87% are singletons. Sequencing was done on a sample of peripheral blood. These receptors came from a man in his forties or fifties in a cohort sampled during active COVID-19.

V and J are TRBV12-3 or TRBV12-4 and TRBJ1-2; the D is unclear. This CDR3 spans 13 amino acids. The ends were cut back, 3 bases at V and 8 bases at J, with 13 bases in the middle. CDR3 bases: TGTGCCAGCAGTTTGAAGGGAGGCGACGGCTACACCTTC. Protein sequence: CASSLKGGDGYTF.

This chain links TRBV7-2 with TRBJ1-5; no clear D. The CDR3 covers 13 residues. V was trimmed by 0 bases and J by 7 bases, leaving 7 bases between them. Germline V CDR1 and CDR2: SGHTA, FQGNSA. CDR3 sequence reads: CASSLAAGQPQHF. In DNA, the CDR3 is TGTGCCAGCAGCTTAGCGGCGGGACAGCCCCAGCATTTT.

The chain is built from TRBV29-1 and TRBJ1-2, with 8 bases identical to TRBD1. The germline gives CDR1 SQVTM, CDR2 ANQGSEA. V trimming: 7 bases; J trimming: 8 bases; junction bases outside the gene matches: 12. The CDR3 consists of 13 residues. Written as DNA, the CDR3 is TGCAGCGCGAGAGGACAGGGAGGGCAGGGCTACACCTTC. Translated: CSARGQGGQGYTF.

V usage is TRBV5-1 and J usage is TRBJ1-3; no reliable D call. V lost 2 bases and J lost 0, with 12 bases in between. The CDR3 totals 16 residues. Germline V CDR1 and CDR2: SGHRS, YFSETQ. CDR3 DNA sequence: TGCGCCAGCAGCTTCCTACCGTCCTTCTCTGGAAACACCATATATTTT. It encodes CASSFLPSFSGNTIYF.